These 9 T cell receptor beta chains originate from one sample sequenced in a study of blood T cell repertoires in COVID-19. Sequenced by immunoSEQ multiplex PCR; TCRdb stores in-frame clones only, minus some. This sample has approximately 100,000 clones, with nearly 90% found just once. Sequenced sample: peripheral blood. All receptors derive from a man in his fifties in a cohort sampled during active COVID-19.

The CDR3 DNA reads TGTGCCAGCAGCCCAAGCGGGGAGATCTACAATGAGCAGTTCTTC. Residues: CASSPSGEIYNEQFF. This chain links TRBV7-3 with TRBJ2-1; 7 bases are a match to TRBD2. The CDR3 loop spans 15 amino acids. The germline V gene encodes CDR1 SGHTA and CDR2 FQGTGA. The V and J ends lost 5 bases and 3 bases, in that order; junction bases with no gene match: 7.

The chain couples TRBV11-3 to TRBJ2-5; D is possibly TRBD2 (5 bases). V gave up 5 bases and J gave up 4 bases, with 14 bases separating them. Germline CDR1 reads SGHNT; CDR2 reads YENEEA. There are 14 residues in the CDR3. CDR3 DNA sequence: TGTGCCAGCAGCCGCGGGCTCCCAGGAGAGACCCAGTACTTC. It specifies CASSRGLPGETQYF. The whole variable domain, filled in from reference TRBV11-3 and TRBJ2-5, reads EAGVVQSPRYKIIEKKQPVAFWCNPISGHNTLYWYLQNLGQGPELLIRYENEEAVDDSQLPKDRFSAERLKGVDSTLKIQPAELGDSAVYLCASSRGLPGETQYFGPGTRLLVL.

This rearrangement joins TRBV20-1 to TRBJ1-2; possibly TRBD1 for D (5 bases). Germline values: CDR1 DFQATT, CDR2 SNEGSKA (reference sequence). V was pared by 8 bases and J by 4 bases, with 8 bases between. The length of the CDR3 is 10 residues. CDR3 protein: CSPDSYGYTF. DNA for the CDR3: TGCAGTCCTGACAGCTATGGCTACACCTTC.

This chain links TRBV5-1 with TRBJ2-7, with D tentatively TRBD2 (7 bases). Trimming pared 1 base from V and 0 bases from J, leaving 17 bases between. This CDR3 has 17 residues. Per the germline V gene, CDR1 is SGHRS and CDR2 is YFSETQ. CDR3 nucleotide sequence: TGCGCCAGCAGCTTGTTAAGGGACACTAGCGACTCCTACGAGCAGTACGTC. This codes for CASSLLRDTSDSYEQYV.

V and J are TRBV18 and TRBJ2-4, with TRBD2 matching 13 bases. J gave up 4 bases and V 3 bases, and 6 bases lay outside the gene matches. The CDR3 totals 17 residues. Germline CDR1 and CDR2: KGHSH and LQKENI. The CDR3 is CASSPPGLAGPKNIQYF. The CDR3 DNA is TGTGCCAGCTCACCGCCGGGACTAGCGGGGCCAAAAAACATTCAGTACTTC.

The genes are TRBV6-5 and TRBJ1-1; D not certain. Germline loops: CDR1 MNHEY, CDR2 SVGAGI. CDR3 length: 13 residues. Trimming cost V 2 bases and J 3 bases, with 7 bases left between them. CDR3 in amino acids: CASSYNGDTEAFF. The CDR3 DNA is TGTGCCAGCAGTTACAACGGGGACACTGAAGCTTTCTTT.

The chain employs TRBV3-1 (or the pseudogene TRBV3-2) and TRBJ1-6, with TRBD1 as a possible D gene (5 bases). V was cut by 0 bases and J by 9 bases, with 9 bases left in between. The CDR3 is 14 amino acids. The germline V gene encodes CDR1 LGHDT and CDR2 YNNKEL (reference sequence). The CDR3 coding sequence is TGTGCCAGCAGCCAAGATGTTAGGGGTTCACCCCTCCACTTT. It encodes CASSQDVRGSPLHF.

CDR3 DNA: TGTGCCAGTAGTATAGGGAGGACCGCGAGGACAGATACGCAGTATTTT. Amino acids: CASSIGRTARTDTQYF. The V gene is TRBV19, the J gene TRBJ2-3; maybe TRBD2 (5 bases). The V end was cut by 1 base, the J end by 3 bases, with 14 bases between. The CDR3 totals 16 residues. The germline V gene encodes CDR1 LNHDA and CDR2 SQIVND (reference sequence).

V is TRBV19 and J is TRBJ2-4; D call uncertain. CDR1 and CDR2 (germline): LNHDA, SQIVND (reference sequence). The CDR3 extends over 15 amino acids. Trimming cost V 6 bases and J 1 base, with 13 bases left between them. As DNA, the CDR3 is TGTGCCAGTAGAGCCAATATCGGGGCCAAAAACATTCAGTACTTC. Translation gives CASRANIGAKNIQYF. Looking up the rest from reference TRBV19 and TRBJ2-4 gives the full variable domain: DGGITQSPKYLFRKEGQNVTLSCEQNLNHDAMYWYRQDPGQGLRLIYYSQIVNDFQKGDIAEGYSVSREKKESFPLTVTSAQKNPTAFYLCASRANIGAKNIQYFGAGTRLSVL.